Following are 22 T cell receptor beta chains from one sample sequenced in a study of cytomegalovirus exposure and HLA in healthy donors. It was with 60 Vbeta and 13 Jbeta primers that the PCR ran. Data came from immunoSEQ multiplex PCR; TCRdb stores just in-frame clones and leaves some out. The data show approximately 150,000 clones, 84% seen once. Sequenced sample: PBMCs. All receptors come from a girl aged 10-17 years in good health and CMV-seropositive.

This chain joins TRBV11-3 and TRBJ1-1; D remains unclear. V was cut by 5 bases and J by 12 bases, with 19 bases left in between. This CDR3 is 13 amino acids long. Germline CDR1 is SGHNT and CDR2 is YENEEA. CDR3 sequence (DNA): TGTGCCAGCAGCACCGACCGTGGGCTTGTGACTTTCTTT. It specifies CASSTDRGLVTFF.

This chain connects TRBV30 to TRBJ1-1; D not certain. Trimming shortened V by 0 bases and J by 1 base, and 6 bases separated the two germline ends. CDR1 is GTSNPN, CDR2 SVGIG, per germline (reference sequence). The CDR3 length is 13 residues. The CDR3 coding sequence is TGTGCCTGGAGTGTCGGGAGGAACACTGAAGCTTTCTTT. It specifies CAWSVGRNTEAFF.

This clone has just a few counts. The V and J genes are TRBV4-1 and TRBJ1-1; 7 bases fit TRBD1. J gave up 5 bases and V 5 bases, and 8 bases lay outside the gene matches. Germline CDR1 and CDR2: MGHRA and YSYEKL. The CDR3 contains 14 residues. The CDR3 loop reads CASSTPTGRTEAFF. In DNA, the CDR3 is TGCGCCAGCAGCACTCCGACAGGGAGGACTGAAGCTTTCTTT.

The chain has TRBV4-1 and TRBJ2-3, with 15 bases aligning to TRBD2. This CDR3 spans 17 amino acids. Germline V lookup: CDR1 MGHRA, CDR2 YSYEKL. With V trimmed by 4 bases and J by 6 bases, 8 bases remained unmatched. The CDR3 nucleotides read TGCGCCAGCAGCCGTCGGACTAGCGGGGGGGCCGGGGATACGCAGTATTTT. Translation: CASSRRTSGGAGDTQYF.

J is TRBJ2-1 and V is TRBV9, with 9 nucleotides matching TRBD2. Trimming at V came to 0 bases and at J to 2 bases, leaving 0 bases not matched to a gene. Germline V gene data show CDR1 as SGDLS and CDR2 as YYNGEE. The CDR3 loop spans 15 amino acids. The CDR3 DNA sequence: TGTGCCAGCAGCGTAGCTAGCGGGGCCTACAATGAGCAGTTCTTC. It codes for CASSVASGAYNEQFF.

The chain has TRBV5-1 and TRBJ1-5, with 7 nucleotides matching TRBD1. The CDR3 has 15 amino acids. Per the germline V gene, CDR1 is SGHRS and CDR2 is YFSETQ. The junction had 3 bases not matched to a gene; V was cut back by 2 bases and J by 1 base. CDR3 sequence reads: CASSLGGASNQPQHF. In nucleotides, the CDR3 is TGCGCCAGCAGCTTAGGGGGCGCGAGCAATCAGCCCCAGCATTTT.

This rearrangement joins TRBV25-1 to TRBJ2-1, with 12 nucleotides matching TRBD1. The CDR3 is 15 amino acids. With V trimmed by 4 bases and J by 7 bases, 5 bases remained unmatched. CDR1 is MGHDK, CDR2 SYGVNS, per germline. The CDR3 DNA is TGTGCCAGCAGTGTACCGGGACAGGGGGCTAATGAGCAGTTCTTC. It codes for CASSVPGQGANEQFF.

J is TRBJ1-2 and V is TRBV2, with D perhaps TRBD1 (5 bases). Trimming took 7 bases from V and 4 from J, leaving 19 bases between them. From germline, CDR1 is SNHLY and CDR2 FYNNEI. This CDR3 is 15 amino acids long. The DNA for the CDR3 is TGTGCCAGCACCCCAACCTTGACAGTACCCTATGGCTACACCTTC. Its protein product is CASTPTLTVPYGYTF.

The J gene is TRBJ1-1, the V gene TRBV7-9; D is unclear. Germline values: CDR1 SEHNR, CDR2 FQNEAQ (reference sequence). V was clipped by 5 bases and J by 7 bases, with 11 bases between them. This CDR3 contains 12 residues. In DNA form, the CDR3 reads TGTGCCAGCAGCCCCCGCCATAGTGAAGCTTTCTTT. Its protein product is CASSPRHSEAFF.

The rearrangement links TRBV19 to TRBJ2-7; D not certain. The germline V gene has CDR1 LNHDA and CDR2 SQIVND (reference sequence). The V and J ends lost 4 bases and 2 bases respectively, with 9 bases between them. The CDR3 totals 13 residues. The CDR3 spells CASSTPVAYEQYF. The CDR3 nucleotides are TGTGCCAGTAGTACCCCAGTGGCCTACGAGCAGTACTTC.

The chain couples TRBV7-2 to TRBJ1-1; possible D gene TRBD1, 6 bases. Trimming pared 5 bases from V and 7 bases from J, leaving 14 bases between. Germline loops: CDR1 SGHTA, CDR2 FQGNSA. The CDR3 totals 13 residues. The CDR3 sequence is CASSTTGDVEAFF. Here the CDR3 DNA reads TGTGCCAGCAGCACGACAGGTGATGTTGAAGCTTTCTTT.

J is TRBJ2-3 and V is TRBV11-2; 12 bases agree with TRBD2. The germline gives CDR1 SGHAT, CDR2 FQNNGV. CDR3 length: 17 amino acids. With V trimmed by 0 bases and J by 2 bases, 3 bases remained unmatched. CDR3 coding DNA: TGTGCCAGCAGCTTAGAACTAGCGGGGGGACCCACAGATACGCAGTATTTT. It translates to CASSLELAGGPTDTQYF.

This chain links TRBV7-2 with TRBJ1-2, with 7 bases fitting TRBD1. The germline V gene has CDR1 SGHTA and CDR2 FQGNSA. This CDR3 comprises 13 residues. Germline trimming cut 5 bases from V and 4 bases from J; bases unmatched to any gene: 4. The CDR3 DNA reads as TGTGCCAGCAGCAGCGACAGGGCCTATGGCTACACCTTC. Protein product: CASSSDRAYGYTF.

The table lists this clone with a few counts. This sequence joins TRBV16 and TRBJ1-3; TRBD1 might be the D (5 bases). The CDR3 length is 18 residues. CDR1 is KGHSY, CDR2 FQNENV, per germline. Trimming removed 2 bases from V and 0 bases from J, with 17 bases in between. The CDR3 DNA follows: TGTGCCAGCAGCCAAGGGACTTATACCAAGAGCTCTGGAAACACCATATATTTT. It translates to CASSQGTYTKSSGNTIYF.

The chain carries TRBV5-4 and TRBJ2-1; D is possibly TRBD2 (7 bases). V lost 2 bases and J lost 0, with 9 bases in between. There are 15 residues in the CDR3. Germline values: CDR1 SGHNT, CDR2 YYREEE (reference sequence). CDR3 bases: TGTGCCAGCAGCTTCGGGGGGCGCTCCTACAATGAGCAGTTCTTC. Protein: CASSFGGRSYNEQFF.

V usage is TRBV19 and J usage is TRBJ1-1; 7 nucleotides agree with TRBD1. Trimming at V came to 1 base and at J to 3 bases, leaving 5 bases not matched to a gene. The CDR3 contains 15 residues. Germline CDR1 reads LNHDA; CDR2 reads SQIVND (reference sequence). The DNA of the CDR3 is TGTGCCAGTAGTATAGGTTCAGGGGGTTACACTGAAGCTTTCTTT. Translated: CASSIGSGGYTEAFF.

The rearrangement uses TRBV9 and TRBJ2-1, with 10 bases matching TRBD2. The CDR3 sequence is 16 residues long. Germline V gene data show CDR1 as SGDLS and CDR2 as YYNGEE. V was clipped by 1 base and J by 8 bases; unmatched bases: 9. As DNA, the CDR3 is TGTGCCAGCAGCGTACGCTCTAGCGGGGGTCGGGATGAGCAGTTCTTC. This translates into CASSVRSSGGRDEQFF.

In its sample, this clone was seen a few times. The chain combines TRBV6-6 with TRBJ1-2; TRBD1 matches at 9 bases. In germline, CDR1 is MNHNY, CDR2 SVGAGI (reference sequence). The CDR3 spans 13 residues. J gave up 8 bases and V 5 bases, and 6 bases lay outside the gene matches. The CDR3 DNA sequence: TGTGCCAGCAGTAAGGGACAGGGTCAAGGCTACACCTTC. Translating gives CASSKGQGQGYTF.

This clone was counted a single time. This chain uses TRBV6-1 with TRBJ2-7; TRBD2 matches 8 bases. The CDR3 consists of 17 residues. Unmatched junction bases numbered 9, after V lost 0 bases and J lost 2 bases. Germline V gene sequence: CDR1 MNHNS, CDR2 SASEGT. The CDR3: CASSEALQRGSPYEQYF. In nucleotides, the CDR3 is TGTGCCAGCAGTGAAGCGCTTCAGCGGGGGAGTCCCTACGAGCAGTACTTC.

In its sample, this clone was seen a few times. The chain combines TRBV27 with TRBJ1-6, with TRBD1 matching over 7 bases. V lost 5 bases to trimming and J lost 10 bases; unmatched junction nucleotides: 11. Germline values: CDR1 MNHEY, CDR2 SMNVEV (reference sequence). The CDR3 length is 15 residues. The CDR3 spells CASSLGVPGGSPLHF. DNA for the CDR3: TGTGCCAGCAGTCTGGGCGTTCCAGGGGGGTCACCCCTCCACTTT.

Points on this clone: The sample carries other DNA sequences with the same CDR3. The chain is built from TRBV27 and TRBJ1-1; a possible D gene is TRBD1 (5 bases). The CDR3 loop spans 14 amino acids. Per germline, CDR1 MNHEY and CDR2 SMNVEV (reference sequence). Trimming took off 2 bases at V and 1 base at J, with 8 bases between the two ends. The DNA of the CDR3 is TGTGCCAGCAGTTTAGACAGAGCGAACACTGAAGCTTTCTTT. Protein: CASSLDRANTEAFF.

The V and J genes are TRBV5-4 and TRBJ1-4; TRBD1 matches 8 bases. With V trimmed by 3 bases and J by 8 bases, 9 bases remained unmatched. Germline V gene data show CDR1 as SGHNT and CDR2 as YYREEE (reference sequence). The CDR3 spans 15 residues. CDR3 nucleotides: TGTGCCAGCAGCTGGGGGACAGGAAAAAAAGAAAAACTGTTTTTT. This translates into CASSWGTGKKEKLFF. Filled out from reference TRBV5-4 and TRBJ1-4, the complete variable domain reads ETGVTQSPTHLIKTRGQQVTLRCSSQSGHNTVSWYQQALGQGPQFIFQYYREEENGRGNFPPRFSGLQFPNYSSELNVNALELDDSALYLCASSWGTGKKEKLFFGSGTQLSVL.